This TCR beta chain emerged from a study of cytomegalovirus exposure and HLA in healthy donors. Study-level points and caveats: Whilst most TCR sequences proved rare, a subset of public TCRs occurred across many donors. 87-base-pair reads could not separate some V segments, including TRBV6-2 and TRBV6-3.

CDR1 and CDR2 (germline): MGHRA, YSYEKL. This CDR3 has 15 residues. J lost 4 bases, V lost 3 bases, and 5 bases had no gene match. PCR amplification relied on 60 Vbeta primers (plus 13 Jbeta primers). Some clones are missing from TCRdb's copy, which holds only in-frame ones; the method was immunoSEQ multiplex PCR. The sample shows about 80,000 clones, more than 60% of them seen only once. The study sampled nominally healthy donors, though unrecorded immune exposures were likely. This donor's file did not include a recorded CMV serostatus. This clone came up many times. Its antigen is not known. V and J are TRBV4-1 and TRBJ1-1, with TRBD1 identical over 10 bases. This TCR derives from a human donor in good health. Sequencing input: PBMCs. The CDR3: CASSQWGQGSTEAFF. For the CDR3, the DNA is TGCGCCAGCAGCCAGTGGGGACAGGGGAGCACTGAAGCTTTCTTT.